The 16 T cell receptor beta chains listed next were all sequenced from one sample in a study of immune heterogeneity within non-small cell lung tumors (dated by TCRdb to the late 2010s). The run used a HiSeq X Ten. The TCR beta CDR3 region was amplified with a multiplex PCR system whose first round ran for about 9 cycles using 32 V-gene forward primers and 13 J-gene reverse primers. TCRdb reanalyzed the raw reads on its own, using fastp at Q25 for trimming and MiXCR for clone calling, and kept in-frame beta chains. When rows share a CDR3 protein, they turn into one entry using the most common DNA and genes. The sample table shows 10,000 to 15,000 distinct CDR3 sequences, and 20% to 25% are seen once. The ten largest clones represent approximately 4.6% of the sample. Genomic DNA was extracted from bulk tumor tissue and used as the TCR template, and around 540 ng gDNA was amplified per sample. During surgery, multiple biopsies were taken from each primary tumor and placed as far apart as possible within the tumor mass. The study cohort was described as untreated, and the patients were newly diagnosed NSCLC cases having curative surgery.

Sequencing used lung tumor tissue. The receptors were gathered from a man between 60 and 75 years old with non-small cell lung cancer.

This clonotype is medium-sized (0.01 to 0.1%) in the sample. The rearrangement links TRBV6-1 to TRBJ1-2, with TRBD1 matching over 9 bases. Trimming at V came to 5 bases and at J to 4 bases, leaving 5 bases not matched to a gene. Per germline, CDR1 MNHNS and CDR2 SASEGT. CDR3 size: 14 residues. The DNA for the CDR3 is TGTGCCAGCAGTCTAGGACAGGGGACCTATGGCTACACCTTC. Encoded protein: CASSLGQGTYGYTF.

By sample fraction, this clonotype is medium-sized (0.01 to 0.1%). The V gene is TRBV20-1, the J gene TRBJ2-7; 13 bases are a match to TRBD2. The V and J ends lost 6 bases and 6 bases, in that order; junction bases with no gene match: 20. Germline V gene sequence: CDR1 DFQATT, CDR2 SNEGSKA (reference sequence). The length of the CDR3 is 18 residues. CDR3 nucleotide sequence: TGCAGTGCCACAACACTCGGACTAGCGGGAGAAGTAGGTGGCGAGCAGTACTTC. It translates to CSATTLGLAGEVGGEQYF.

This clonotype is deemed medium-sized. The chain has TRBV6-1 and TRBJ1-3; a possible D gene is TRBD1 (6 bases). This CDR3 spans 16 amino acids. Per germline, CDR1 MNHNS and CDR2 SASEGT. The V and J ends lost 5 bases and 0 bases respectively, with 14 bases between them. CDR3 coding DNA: TGTGCCAGCAGTTACGGGGGACAAATCTCTGGAAACACCATATATTTT. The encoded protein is CASSYGGQISGNTIYF.

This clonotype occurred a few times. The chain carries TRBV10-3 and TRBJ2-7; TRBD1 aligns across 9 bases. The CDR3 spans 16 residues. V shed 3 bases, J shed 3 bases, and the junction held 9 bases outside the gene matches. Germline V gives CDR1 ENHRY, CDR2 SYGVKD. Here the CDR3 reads CAISERDRALGYEQYF. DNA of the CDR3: TGTGCCATCAGTGAAAGGGACAGGGCCCTAGGCTACGAGCAGTACTTC.

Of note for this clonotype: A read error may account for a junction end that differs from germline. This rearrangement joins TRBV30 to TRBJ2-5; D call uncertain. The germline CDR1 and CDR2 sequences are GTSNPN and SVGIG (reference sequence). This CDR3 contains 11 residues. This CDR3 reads CAWSVQEAQYF. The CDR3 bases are TGTGCCTGGAGTGTTCAAGAGGCCCAGTACTTC.

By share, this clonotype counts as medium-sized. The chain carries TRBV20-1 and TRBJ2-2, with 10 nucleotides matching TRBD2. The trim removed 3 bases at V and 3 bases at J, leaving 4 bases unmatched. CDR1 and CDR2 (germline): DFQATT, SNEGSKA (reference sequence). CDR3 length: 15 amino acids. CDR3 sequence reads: CSARALAGYTGELFF. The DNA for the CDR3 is TGCAGTGCTAGGGCACTAGCGGGATACACCGGGGAGCTGTTTTTT.

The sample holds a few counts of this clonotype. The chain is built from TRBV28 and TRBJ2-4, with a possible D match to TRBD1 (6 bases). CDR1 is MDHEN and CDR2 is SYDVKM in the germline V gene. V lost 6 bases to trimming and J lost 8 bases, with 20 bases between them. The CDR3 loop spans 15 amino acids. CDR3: CASSPKRGIMYIQYF. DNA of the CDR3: TGTGCCAGCAGCCCAAAAAGGGGGATTATGTACATTCAGTACTTC.

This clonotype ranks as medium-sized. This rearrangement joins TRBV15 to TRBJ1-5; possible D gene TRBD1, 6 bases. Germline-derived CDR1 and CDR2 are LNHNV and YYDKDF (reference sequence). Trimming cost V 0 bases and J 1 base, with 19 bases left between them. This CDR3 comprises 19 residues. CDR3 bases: TGTGCCACCAGCAGAGACGTGGGCAGGGGTAGGTTAAGCAATCAGCCCCAGCATTTT. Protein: CATSRDVGRGRLSNQPQHF.

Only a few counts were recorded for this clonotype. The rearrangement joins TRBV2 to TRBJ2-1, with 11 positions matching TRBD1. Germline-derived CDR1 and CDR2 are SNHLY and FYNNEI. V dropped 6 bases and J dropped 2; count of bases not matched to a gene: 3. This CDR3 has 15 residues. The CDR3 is CASRAGQGAYNEQFF. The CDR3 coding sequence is TGTGCCAGCAGGGCGGGACAGGGGGCCTACAATGAGCAGTTCTTC.

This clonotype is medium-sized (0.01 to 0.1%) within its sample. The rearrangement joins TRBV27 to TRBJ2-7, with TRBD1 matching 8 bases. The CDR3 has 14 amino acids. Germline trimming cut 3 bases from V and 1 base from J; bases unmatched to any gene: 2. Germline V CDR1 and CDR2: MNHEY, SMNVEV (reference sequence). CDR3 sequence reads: CASSLWDRSYEQYF. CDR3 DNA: TGTGCCAGCAGTTTGTGGGACAGGTCCTACGAGCAGTACTTC.

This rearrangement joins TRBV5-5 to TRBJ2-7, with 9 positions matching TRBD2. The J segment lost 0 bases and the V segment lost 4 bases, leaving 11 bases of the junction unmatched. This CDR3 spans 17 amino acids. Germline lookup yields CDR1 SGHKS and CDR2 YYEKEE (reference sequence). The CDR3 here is CASSPGGGRGDSYEQYF. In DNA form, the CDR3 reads TGTGCCAGCAGCCCCGGAGGCGGGAGGGGGGACTCCTACGAGCAGTACTTC.

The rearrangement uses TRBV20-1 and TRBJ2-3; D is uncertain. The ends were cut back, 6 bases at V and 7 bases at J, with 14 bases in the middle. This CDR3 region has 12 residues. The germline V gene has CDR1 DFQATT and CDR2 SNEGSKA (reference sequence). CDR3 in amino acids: CSAQLTTYTQYF. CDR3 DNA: TGCAGTGCCCAATTAACCACTTATACGCAGTATTTT.

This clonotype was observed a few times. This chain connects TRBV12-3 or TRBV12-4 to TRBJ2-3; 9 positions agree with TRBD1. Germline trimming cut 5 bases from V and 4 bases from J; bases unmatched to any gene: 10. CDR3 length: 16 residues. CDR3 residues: CASSPGDRAYADTQYF. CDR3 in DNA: TGTGCCAGCAGTCCAGGGGACAGGGCCTACGCAGATACGCAGTATTTT.

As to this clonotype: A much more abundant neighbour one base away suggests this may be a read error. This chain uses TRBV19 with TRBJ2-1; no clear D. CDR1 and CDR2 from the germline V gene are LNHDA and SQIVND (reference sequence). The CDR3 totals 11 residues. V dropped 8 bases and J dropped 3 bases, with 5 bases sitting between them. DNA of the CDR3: TGTGCCAGTGGTCTCTACAATGAGCAGTTCTTC. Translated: CASGLYNEQFF. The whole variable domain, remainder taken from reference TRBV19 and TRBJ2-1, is DGGITQSPKYLFRKEGQNVTLSCEQNLNHDAMYWYRQDPGQGLRLIYYSQIVNDFQKGDIAEGYSVSREKKESFPLTVTSAQKNPTAFYLCASGLYNEQFFGPGTRLTVL.

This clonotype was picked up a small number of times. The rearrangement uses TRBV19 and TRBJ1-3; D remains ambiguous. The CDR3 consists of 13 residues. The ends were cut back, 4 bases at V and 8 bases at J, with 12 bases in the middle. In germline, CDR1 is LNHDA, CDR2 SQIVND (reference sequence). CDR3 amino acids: CASSTYGRDTIYF. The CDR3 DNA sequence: TGTGCCAGTAGTACTTACGGACGTGACACCATATATTTT.

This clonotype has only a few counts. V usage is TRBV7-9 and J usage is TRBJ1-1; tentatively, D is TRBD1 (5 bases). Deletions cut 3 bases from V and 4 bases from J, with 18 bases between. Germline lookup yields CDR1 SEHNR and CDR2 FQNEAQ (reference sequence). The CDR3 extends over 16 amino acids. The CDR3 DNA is TGTGCCAGCAGCTTGTTGGGGCGGCAGGGAGGCACTGAAGCTTTCTTT. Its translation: CASSLLGRQGGTEAFF.